A selection of T cell receptor beta chains follows, all from one sample in a study of T cell repertoires in cytomegalovirus infection. No cognate antigen is known for these TCRs. A single record per CDR3 protein comes from TCRdb applying MiXCR to the reads. The table lists around 340,000 distinct CDR3 sequences, roughly 28% of them singletons. The sample consisted of cultured PBMCs, taken from culture after CMV antigen stimulation. These receptors were taken from a human donor in good health (CMV status not recorded). Some clones in this sample may be carry-over from other donors' samples. Each CDR3 is given with its conserved first and last residue. The D gene is left open where the match is weak. A row's size may be missing; if present it is once, few, many or a size class.

clone_size,j_call,d_call,v_call,cdr3_aa,cdr3_nt
NA,TRBJ2-5,TRBD2,TRBV5-4,CASSLPGLAGETQYF,TGTGCCAGCAGCTTACCTGGACTAGCGGGAGAGACCCAGTACTTC
few,TRBJ2-5,NA,TRBV7-3,CASSLDSGGTQYF,TGTGCCAGCAGCTTAGACTCCGGCGGGACCCAGTACTTC
few,TRBJ1-2,NA,TRBV6-5,CASRDGANYGYTF,TGTGCCAGCCGGGACGGCGCTAACTATGGCTACACCTTC
NA,TRBJ1-1,NA,TRBV28,CASSFLVGTEAFF,TGTGCCAGCAGTTTTTTGGTGGGGACTGAAGCTTTCTTT
NA,TRBJ2-3,NA,TRBV19,CASSMGRTVTDTQYF,TGTGCCAGTAGTATGGGGAGGACAGTCACAGATACGCAGTATTTT
few,TRBJ2-5,TRBD1,TRBV5-4,CASSSGQGYQETQYF,TGTGCCAGCAGTTCGGGACAGGGATACCAAGAGACCCAGTACTTC
NA,TRBJ2-2,TRBD1,TRBV7-9,CASSTNRGSLNTGELFF,TGTGCCAGCAGCACAAACAGGGGCTCCCTCAACACCGGGGAGCTGTTTTTT
NA,TRBJ2-7,NA,TRBV7-6,CASGRGDEQYF,TGTGCCAGCGGCCGAGGGGACGAGCAGTACTTC
NA,TRBJ2-6,NA,TRBV11-2,CASSLQGYVLTF,TGTGCCAGCAGCTTACAGGGTTACGTCCTGACTTTC
few,TRBJ2-7,TRBD1,TRBV12-3/TRBV12-4,CASSSPGQGWREQYF,TGTGCCAGCAGTTCACCGGGACAGGGTTGGCGAGAGCAGTACTTC
NA,TRBJ2-1,TRBD2,TRBV20-1,CSAQPPGLANEQFF,TGCAGTGCTCAACCCCCAGGACTAGCTAATGAGCAGTTCTTC
NA,TRBJ2-1,TRBD2,TRBV6-6,CASSREGYEQFF,TGTGCCAGCAGTAGGGAGGGCTATGAGCAGTTCTTC
NA,TRBJ2-3,NA,TRBV11-2,CASSLREAADTQYF,TGTGCCAGCAGCTTAAGGGAGGCGGCAGATACGCAGTATTTT
NA,TRBJ1-6,NA,TRBV20-1,CSARGGYNSPLHF,TGCAGTGCTAGGGGCGGATATAATTCACCCCTCCACTTT
NA,TRBJ2-5,TRBD2,TRBV2,CASSRSASGGLYQETQYF,TGTGCCAGCAGTAGGTCGGCTAGCGGGGGCCTGTACCAAGAGACCCAGTACTTC
few,TRBJ2-1,TRBD2,TRBV12-3/TRBV12-4,CASSFSGGRNEQFF,TGTGCCAGCAGTTTTAGCGGGGGAAGGAATGAGCAGTTCTTC
NA,TRBJ1-1,NA,TRBV28,CASSIRVRTEAFF,TGTGCCAGCAGTATCAGGGTTCGGACTGAAGCTTTCTTT
few,TRBJ1-1,NA,TRBV7-6,CASSLAAGGNTEAFF,TGTGCCAGCAGCTTAGCGGCGGGTGGGAACACTGAAGCTTTCTTT
NA,TRBJ2-1,NA,TRBV6-1,CATQDYEQFF,TGTGCCACCCAGGATTATGAGCAGTTCTTC
few,TRBJ2-1,NA,TRBV20-1,CSASGLWGGEQFF,TGCAGTGCTAGTGGCTTGTGGGGTGGTGAGCAGTTCTTC
once,TRBJ1-3,NA,TRBV2,CASSQGNAGNTIYF,TGTGCCAGCAGTCAGGGTAATGCTGGAAACACCATATATTTT
NA,TRBJ1-2,NA,TRBV12-3/TRBV12-4,CASSSAGSGGYTF,TGTGCCAGCAGTTCCGCAGGGTCTGGTGGCTACACCTTC
NA,TRBJ1-5,TRBD1,TRBV24-1,CATSEMTGEGNQPQHF,TGTGCCACCAGTGAAATGACAGGGGAAGGCAATCAGCCCCAGCATTTT
few,TRBJ1-1,TRBD1,TRBV28,CASRVVGQGNTEAFF,TGTGCCAGCAGAGTGGTAGGACAGGGGAACACTGAAGCTTTCTTT
many,TRBJ2-7,TRBD1,TRBV12-3/TRBV12-4,CASSSLPGQGYEQYF,TGTGCCAGCAGTTCCCTTCCCGGACAGGGCTACGAGCAGTACTTC
few,TRBJ2-1,NA,TRBV7-8,CASSPLTRSYNEQFF,TGTGCCAGCAGCCCCCTTACTCGGTCCTACAATGAGCAGTTCTTC
NA,TRBJ1-1,TRBD1,TRBV20-1,CSARDWTGLGMNTEAFF,TGCAGTGCTAGAGACTGGACAGGGCTAGGGATGAACACTGAAGCTTTCTTT
NA,TRBJ1-1,TRBD1,TRBV2,CANSEDRRNTEAFF,TGTGCCAACAGTGAGGACAGGAGGAACACTGAAGCTTTCTTT
NA,TRBJ2-7,NA,TRBV4-1,CASSQVPTDTYEQYF,TGCGCCAGCAGCCAAGTCCCCACCGACACCTACGAGCAGTACTTC
many,TRBJ1-1,NA,TRBV20-1,CSARKVGRDTEAFF,TGCAGTGCTAGAAAGGTGGGGCGCGACACTGAAGCTTTCTTT
NA,TRBJ2-4,TRBD2,TRBV12-5,CASRLAGGNIQYF,TGTGCTAGTAGACTAGCGGGCGGGAACATTCAGTACTTC
NA,TRBJ2-1,TRBD2,TRBV5-4,CASSTGLVDEQFF,TGTGCCAGCAGCACTGGACTAGTCGATGAGCAGTTCTTC